A selection of T cell receptor beta chains follows, all from one sample in a study of cytomegalovirus exposure and HLA in healthy donors. The data were produced by immunoSEQ multiplex PCR, yet TCRdb's version contains in-frame clones alone and is incomplete. The sample records 100,000 to 150,000 clones, 65% to 90% being singletons. The sequenced sample was PBMCs. The receptor source for this set is a man in his late teens or twenties in good health and CMV-seronegative. Each CDR3 is given with its conserved first and last residue. D genes are given only for firm matches. Expanded clones get a size class; other rows say once, few or many, or leave the size out.

few	TRBV11-3	TRBJ2-2	TRBD1	CASSWGQANTGELFF	TGTGCCAGCAGCTGGGGACAGGCGAACACCGGGGAGCTGTTTTTT
once	TRBV2	TRBJ1-6	NA	CATRDSTGYNSPLHF	TGTGCCACGCGGGACTCTACGGGATATAATTCACCCCTCCACTTT
few	TRBV5-6	TRBJ1-1	NA	CASSFLRNTEAFF	TGTGCCAGCAGCTTCCTGAGAAACACTGAAGCTTTCTTT
NA	TRBV28	TRBJ1-1	NA	CASRREVVMNTEAFF	TGTGCCAGCAGACGGGAAGTCGTTATGAACACTGAAGCTTTCTTT
NA	TRBV19	TRBJ1-5	TRBD1	CASSIDLRTGGQPQHF	TGTGCCAGTAGTATAGATCTCCGAACAGGGGGACAGCCCCAGCATTTT
NA	TRBV13	TRBJ2-7	TRBD2	CASSLFRGGTPYEQYF	TGTGCCAGCAGCTTATTTCGCGGGGGGACCCCCTACGAGCAGTACTTC
NA	TRBV6-6	TRBJ2-7	NA	CASSPERALHEQYF	TGTGCCAGCAGTCCCGAGCGGGCACTACACGAGCAGTACTTC
NA	TRBV29-1	TRBJ2-1	NA	CSVGIWYIEQFF	TGCAGCGTTGGTATTTGGTACATCGAGCAGTTCTTC
NA	TRBV6-5	TRBJ2-3	NA	CASSYSRLTGDTQYF	TGTGCCAGCAGTTACTCGAGGCTCACCGGAGATACGCAGTATTTT
NA	TRBV4-3	TRBJ1-4	TRBD1	CASSVHPRDSLNEKLFF	TGCGCCAGCAGCGTTCACCCTCGGGACAGCCTGAATGAAAAACTGTTTTTT
NA	TRBV4-3	TRBJ1-1	NA	CASSQEGGLTEAFF	TGCGCCAGCAGCCAAGAAGGGGGTCTGACTGAAGCTTTCTTT
NA	TRBV6-6	TRBJ2-7	TRBD1	CASSLMGQGGYEQYF	TGTGCCAGCAGCCTCATGGGACAGGGGGGCTACGAGCAGTACTTC
few	TRBV18	TRBJ1-1	TRBD1	CASSPARQGALAEAFF	TGTGCCAGCTCACCAGCAAGACAGGGGGCGTTGGCTGAAGCTTTCTTT
NA	TRBV19	TRBJ1-2	TRBD1	CASSIRTGGGYTF	TGTGCCAGTAGTATAAGGACAGGCGGGGGCTACACCTTC
NA	TRBV5-1	TRBJ2-1	TRBD2	CASSLASSGAEQFF	TGCGCCAGCAGCTTGGCGTCTAGCGGGGCGGAGCAGTTCTTC
NA	TRBV19	TRBJ1-1	NA	CASSARGGPPEAFF	TGTGCCAGTAGTGCCCGCGGGGGCCCCCCTGAAGCTTTCTTT
NA	TRBV5-6	TRBJ1-2	NA	CASSLGGEGQFNYGYTF	TGTGCCAGCAGCTTGGGGGGGGAAGGCCAATTTAACTATGGCTACACCTTC
once	TRBV11-2	TRBJ1-1	NA	CASSPRYAGEAFF	TGTGCCAGCAGCCCCAGGTATGCGGGTGAAGCTTTCTTT
NA	TRBV25-1	TRBJ1-6	NA	CASSGGQIYNSPLHF	TGTGCCAGCAGTGGAGGACAGATCTATAATTCACCCCTCCACTTT